Sequencing of this TCR beta chain was carried out in a study of CD8 T cells in Susac syndrome. Study-level background: Among sequenced Susac syndrome patients, 5 or 6 had active disease and about 8 were in remission. When blood was collected, patients with Susac syndrome were therapy-naive, were taking corticosteroids, or were receiving intravenous immunoglobulin alone. Points from the study as a whole: The Susac syndrome CD4+ T cell repertoires displayed no clonal expansion.

V was pared by 0 bases and J by 7 bases, with 4 bases of the junction left unmatched. The CDR3 has 14 residues. Per the germline V gene, CDR1 is LNHNV and CDR2 is YYDKDF (reference sequence). RNA totalling about 0.45 to 1 ug underwent reverse transcription with random hexamers. One entry per CDR3 protein results from TCRdb running MiXCR on the immunoSEQ multiplex PCR reads. Of some 170,000 distinct CDR3 sequences detected, about 94% appear once; the ten largest clones hold about 0.1%. As for this clonotype: The target antigen is unknown.

CD8+ and CD4+ blood T cells underwent TCR beta sequencing. The sequenced sample consisted of CD4+ T cells from PBMCs. The TCR was taken from a human donor with Susac syndrome. V gene TRBV15 combines with J gene TRBJ1-2; TRBD1 agrees at 8 bases. The CDR3 loop reads CATSRDRTGTGYTF. The CDR3 bases are TGTGCCACCAGCAGAGATAGGACAGGGACTGGCTACACCTTC.